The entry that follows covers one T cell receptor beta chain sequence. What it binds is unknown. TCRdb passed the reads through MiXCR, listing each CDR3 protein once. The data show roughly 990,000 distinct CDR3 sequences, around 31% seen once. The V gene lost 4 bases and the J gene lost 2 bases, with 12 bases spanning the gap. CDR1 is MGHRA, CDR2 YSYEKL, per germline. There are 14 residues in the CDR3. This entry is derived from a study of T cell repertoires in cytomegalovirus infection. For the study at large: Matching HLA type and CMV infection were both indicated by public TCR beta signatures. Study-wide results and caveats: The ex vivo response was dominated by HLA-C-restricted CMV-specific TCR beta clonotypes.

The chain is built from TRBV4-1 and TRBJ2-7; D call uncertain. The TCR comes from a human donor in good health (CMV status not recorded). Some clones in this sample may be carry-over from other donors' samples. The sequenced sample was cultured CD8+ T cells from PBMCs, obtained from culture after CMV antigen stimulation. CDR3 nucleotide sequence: TGCGCCAGCAGCCTGGGTTCGGGTCCCTACGAGCAGTACTTC. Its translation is CASSLGSGPYEQYF.